The 3 T cell receptor beta chains below come from one sample, sequenced in a study of siplizumab effects on memory and regulatory T cells. The repertoire was sequenced with immunoSEQ multiplex PCR; TCRdb's copy has only in-frame clones and lacks some. The sample contains approximately 75,000 clones, 90% to 95% of which appear only once. The sequencing sample was made of CD8+ T cells sorted from blood. The source is a human donor in good health.

The chain is built from TRBV5-6 and TRBJ2-1; tentative D call: TRBD2 (6 bases). CDR1 SGHDT and CDR2 YYEEEE come from the germline V gene. This CDR3 has 15 residues. Trimming took off 0 bases at V and 8 bases at J, with 15 bases between the two ends. CDR3 nucleotides: TGTGCCAGCAGCTTGGGGAGGGGTGGGTTTGATGAGCAGTTCTTC. As protein: CASSLGRGGFDEQFF.

The rearrangement links TRBV2 to TRBJ2-2; 11 bases agree with TRBD2. Germline V gene sequence: CDR1 SNHLY, CDR2 FYNNEI. The CDR3 totals 15 residues. Trimming at V came to 4 bases and at J to 8 bases, leaving 6 bases not matched to a gene. The chain's CDR3 is CASSVTSGEPGELFF. The DNA of the CDR3 is TGTGCCAGCAGTGTGACTAGCGGGGAGCCTGGGGAGCTGTTTTTT. Complete variable domain (other parts from reference TRBV2 and TRBJ2-2): EPEVTQTPSHQVTQMGQEVILRCVPISNHLYFYWYRQILGQKVEFLVSFYNNEISEKSEIFDDQFSVERPDGSNFTLKIRSTKLEDSAMYFCASSVTSGEPGELFFGEGSRLTVL.

This rearrangement joins TRBV4-1 to TRBJ1-4; D is unresolved. CDR3 size: 13 residues. Germline CDR1 is MGHRA and CDR2 is YSYEKL. V was clipped by 1 base and J by 10 bases, with 10 bases between them. The CDR3 DNA sequence: TGCGCCAGCAGCCAAGGCTTCGAGGGAAAACTGTTTTTT. Encoded protein: CASSQGFEGKLFF.